This is a list of T cell receptor beta chains from one sample in a study of vaccination effects on CD4 cells after COVID-19. The data were produced by immunoSEQ multiplex PCR, yet TCRdb's version contains in-frame clones alone and is incomplete. The sample includes roughly 63,000 clones, roughly 78% of them seen just once. No antigens are known for them. Source: CD4+ T cells from PBMCs cultured with HCoV-OC43 spike peptides, taken after COVID-19 vaccination. These receptors were obtained from a human donor who received a COVID-19 vaccine. CDR3s include the opening cysteine and the closing phenylalanine or tryptophan. A D gene is named only where the DNA matches it firmly. Clone size is stated in some rows and not others, as once, few, many or a class when expanded.

j_gene: TRBJ2-1; v_gene: TRBV28; abundance: once; d_gene: NA; CDR3nt: TGTGCCAGCAGTTTATTCCGGAGCGACAATGAGCAGTTCTTC; CDR3aa: CASSLFRSDNEQFF
j_gene: TRBJ2-2; v_gene: TRBV19; abundance: NA; d_gene: TRBD2; CDR3nt: TGTGCCAGTATGCGGGGGGGCGGCGGGGAGCTGTTTTTT; CDR3aa: CASMRGGGGELFF
j_gene: TRBJ2-2; v_gene: TRBV28; abundance: NA; d_gene: TRBD1; CDR3nt: TGTGCCAGCAGTTTATGGGGACAGGGGAAGACCGGGGAGCTGTTTTTT; CDR3aa: CASSLWGQGKTGELFF
j_gene: TRBJ1-6; v_gene: TRBV13; abundance: NA; d_gene: NA; CDR3nt: TGTGCCAGCAGCTTAGATCTGGGGCGGAATTCACCCCTCCACTTT; CDR3aa: CASSLDLGRNSPLHF
j_gene: TRBJ2-1; v_gene: TRBV6-5; abundance: once; d_gene: NA; CDR3nt: TGTGCCACCAGGGGCCTGAGCTCCTACAATGAGCAGTTCTTC; CDR3aa: CATRGLSSYNEQFF
j_gene: TRBJ1-1; v_gene: TRBV18; abundance: NA; d_gene: NA; CDR3nt: TGTGCCAGCTCACCCTTCCGGGGTGCTGGAACTGAAGCTTTCTTT; CDR3aa: CASSPFRGAGTEAFF
j_gene: TRBJ1-1; v_gene: TRBV7-2; abundance: NA; d_gene: TRBD1; CDR3nt: TGTGCCAGCAGCTTCGGGACAGGGAACACTGAAGCTTTCTTT; CDR3aa: CASSFGTGNTEAFF
j_gene: TRBJ1-2; v_gene: TRBV6-2/TRBV6-3; abundance: NA; d_gene: NA; CDR3nt: TGTGCCAGCAGTCAAACCCCAGGTCGTGGCTACACCTTC; CDR3aa: CASSQTPGRGYTF
j_gene: TRBJ2-5; v_gene: TRBV11-2; abundance: NA; d_gene: TRBD2; CDR3nt: TGTGCCAGCAGCTCAGTAGCGGGGGAGGGTCAGACCCAGTACTTC; CDR3aa: CASSSVAGEGQTQYF
j_gene: TRBJ2-3; v_gene: TRBV5-8; abundance: NA; d_gene: NA; CDR3nt: TGTGCCAGCCCCTTTCCCCCGGGTATAAGCACAGATACGCAGTATTTT; CDR3aa: CASPFPPGISTDTQYF
j_gene: TRBJ1-6; v_gene: TRBV3-1/TRBV3-2; abundance: once; d_gene: NA; CDR3nt: TGTGCCAGCAGCCTACAGGGAGGTAACGATTCACCCCTCCACTTT; CDR3aa: CASSLQGGNDSPLHF
j_gene: TRBJ1-6; v_gene: TRBV6-5; abundance: NA; d_gene: NA; CDR3nt: TGTGCCAGCAGTCCCTACAGGGAAGAGTCCTCACCCCTCCACTTT; CDR3aa: CASSPYREESSPLHF
j_gene: TRBJ2-6; v_gene: TRBV30; abundance: once; d_gene: NA; CDR3nt: TGTGCCTGGAATATGGGCGCTGGGGCCAACGTCCTGACTTTC; CDR3aa: CAWNMGAGANVLTF
j_gene: TRBJ2-3; v_gene: TRBV6-5; abundance: once; d_gene: NA; CDR3nt: TGTGCCAGCAGGGACGCCGCCCCAGGAACGCAGTATTTT; CDR3aa: CASRDAAPGTQYF
j_gene: TRBJ2-2; v_gene: TRBV5-1; abundance: NA; d_gene: TRBD1; CDR3nt: TGCGCCAGCAGCTTGAGAGACAGGGTCACCGGGGAGCTGTTTTTT; CDR3aa: CASSLRDRVTGELFF
j_gene: TRBJ2-5; v_gene: TRBV7-8; abundance: NA; d_gene: NA; CDR3nt: TGTGCCAGCAGCATAACAGTCGCAGAGACCCAGTACTTC; CDR3aa: CASSITVAETQYF
j_gene: TRBJ1-4; v_gene: TRBV5-1; abundance: NA; d_gene: NA; CDR3nt: TGCGCCAGCAGCTTGGAGGATTTCGCTAATGAAAAACTGTTTTTT; CDR3aa: CASSLEDFANEKLFF
j_gene: TRBJ2-3; v_gene: TRBV7-9; abundance: few; d_gene: NA; CDR3nt: TGTGCCAGCAGCTCGGGTGGGGCGAGCACAGATACGCAGTATTTT; CDR3aa: CASSSGGASTDTQYF
j_gene: TRBJ2-3; v_gene: TRBV5-1; abundance: NA; d_gene: NA; CDR3nt: TGCGCCAGCAGCTTGGCGGGACCTAGCACAGATACGCAGTATTTT; CDR3aa: CASSLAGPSTDTQYF
j_gene: TRBJ1-5; v_gene: TRBV18; abundance: medium-sized; d_gene: NA; CDR3nt: TGTGCCAGCTCTCGCGGCAGCAATAGCAATCAGCCCCAGCATTTT; CDR3aa: CASSRGSNSNQPQHF
j_gene: TRBJ2-3; v_gene: TRBV21-1; abundance: NA; d_gene: NA; CDR3nt: TGTGCCAGCAGCAGACCCTCTAGCGGGGCTAGCACAGATACGCAGTATTTT; CDR3aa: CASSRPSSGASTDTQYF
j_gene: TRBJ2-2; v_gene: TRBV20-1; abundance: once; d_gene: NA; CDR3nt: TGCAGTGCTACCCGGACCGGGGAGCTGTTTTTT; CDR3aa: CSATRTGELFF
j_gene: TRBJ2-5; v_gene: TRBV2; abundance: NA; d_gene: TRBD2; CDR3nt: TGTGCCAGCAGTGAGGCACTAGCGGTGGAGACCCAGTACTTC; CDR3aa: CASSEALAVETQYF
j_gene: TRBJ2-3; v_gene: TRBV6-4; abundance: few; d_gene: TRBD1; CDR3nt: TGTGCCAGCAGGCCGGCAGGGGGAGTGGATACGCAGTATTTT; CDR3aa: CASRPAGGVDTQYF
j_gene: TRBJ2-2; v_gene: TRBV30; abundance: NA; d_gene: NA; CDR3nt: TGTGCCTGGAGGATACGAGGGCCCGGGGAGCTGTTTTTT; CDR3aa: CAWRIRGPGELFF
j_gene: TRBJ2-1; v_gene: TRBV12-3/TRBV12-4; abundance: NA; d_gene: NA; CDR3nt: TGTGCCAGCAGTTCATTGTATGAGCAGTTCTTC; CDR3aa: CASSSLYEQFF
j_gene: TRBJ1-1; v_gene: TRBV3-1/TRBV3-2; abundance: NA; d_gene: TRBD1; CDR3nt: TGTGCCAGCAGCCAAGAACCCCCAGGGGGCGGTGAAGCTTTCTTT; CDR3aa: CASSQEPPGGGEAFF
j_gene: TRBJ1-2; v_gene: TRBV24-1; abundance: few; d_gene: NA; CDR3nt: TGTGCCACAAGGGGGGAAGGGTATGGCTACACCTTC; CDR3aa: CATRGEGYGYTF
j_gene: TRBJ1-1; v_gene: TRBV10-2; abundance: NA; d_gene: NA; CDR3nt: TGCGCCAGCAGTGTAGGCGGAGCTGAAGCTTTCTTT; CDR3aa: CASSVGGAEAFF
j_gene: TRBJ1-4; v_gene: TRBV7-2; abundance: NA; d_gene: NA; CDR3nt: TGTGCCAGCAGCTTATTCGGGAACAATAATGAAAAACTGTTTTTT; CDR3aa: CASSLFGNNNEKLFF
j_gene: TRBJ1-5; v_gene: TRBV19; abundance: NA; d_gene: NA; CDR3nt: TGTGCCAGTAGTATAGGAAGAGACAGACTTCAACGGCCCCAGCATTTT; CDR3aa: CASSIGRDRLQRPQHF
j_gene: TRBJ1-6; v_gene: TRBV2; abundance: NA; d_gene: NA; CDR3nt: TGTGCCAGCAGAACCGACGGAAACTCCTATAATTCACCCCTCCACTTT; CDR3aa: CASRTDGNSYNSPLHF
j_gene: TRBJ1-4; v_gene: TRBV18; abundance: NA; d_gene: NA; CDR3nt: TGTGCCAGCTCACCAGAGTCCTATAATGAAAAACTGTTTTTT; CDR3aa: CASSPESYNEKLFF
j_gene: TRBJ2-5; v_gene: TRBV4-1; abundance: NA; d_gene: NA; CDR3nt: TGCGCCAGCAGCCAAGGCTGGGAAGGGGGGGAGACCCAGTACTTC; CDR3aa: CASSQGWEGGETQYF
j_gene: TRBJ1-3; v_gene: TRBV30; abundance: few; d_gene: NA; CDR3nt: TGTGCCTGGGGACAGGGAAACACCATATATTTT; CDR3aa: CAWGQGNTIYF
j_gene: TRBJ1-4; v_gene: TRBV5-1; abundance: NA; d_gene: NA; CDR3nt: TGCGCCAGCAGCTTGGTGGGTGAAAAACTGTTTTTT; CDR3aa: CASSLVGEKLFF
j_gene: TRBJ1-3; v_gene: TRBV7-9; abundance: NA; d_gene: TRBD1; CDR3nt: TGTGCCAGCAGACGCTCAACAGGGGTCTACTCTGGAAACACCATATATTTT; CDR3aa: CASRRSTGVYSGNTIYF
j_gene: TRBJ2-5; v_gene: TRBV7-9; abundance: NA; d_gene: NA; CDR3nt: TGTGCCAGCAGCCTGCCCGTAACGTACCAAGAGACCCAGTACTTC; CDR3aa: CASSLPVTYQETQYF
j_gene: TRBJ2-2; v_gene: TRBV3-1/TRBV3-2; abundance: NA; d_gene: TRBD1; CDR3nt: TGTGCCAGCAGCCAAGTTTTTCACAGGGGGTTTCACGGGGAGCTGTTTTTT; CDR3aa: CASSQVFHRGFHGELFF
j_gene: TRBJ1-2; v_gene: TRBV6-5; abundance: NA; d_gene: NA; CDR3nt: TGTGCCAGCAGTTATTTTCAGGGGACCTATGGCTACACCTTC; CDR3aa: CASSYFQGTYGYTF
j_gene: TRBJ1-2; v_gene: TRBV5-6; abundance: NA; d_gene: NA; CDR3nt: TGTGCCAGCAGCTTGGCAATTATGTCGGGCTACACCTTC; CDR3aa: CASSLAIMSGYTF
j_gene: TRBJ2-2; v_gene: TRBV7-2; abundance: NA; d_gene: NA; CDR3nt: TGTGCCAGCAGCTGGGGTTTGGGTGGCGGGACCACCGGGGAGCTGTTTTTT; CDR3aa: CASSWGLGGGTTGELFF
j_gene: TRBJ1-2; v_gene: TRBV18; abundance: few; d_gene: TRBD1; CDR3nt: TGTGCCAGCTCACCGTCGGGACAGGACTATGGCTACACCTTC; CDR3aa: CASSPSGQDYGYTF
j_gene: TRBJ2-5; v_gene: TRBV5-1; abundance: NA; d_gene: TRBD2; CDR3nt: TGCGCCAGCAGCTCAATAGCGGGGGAAGAGACCCAGTACTTC; CDR3aa: CASSSIAGEETQYF
j_gene: TRBJ1-2; v_gene: TRBV6-1; abundance: NA; d_gene: NA; CDR3nt: TGTGCCAGCAGTGAAGTAAGGAACTATGGCTACACCTTC; CDR3aa: CASSEVRNYGYTF
j_gene: TRBJ2-3; v_gene: TRBV2; abundance: NA; d_gene: TRBD1; CDR3nt: TGTGCCAGCAGCACGTCCCGGGACAGGGACGATACGCAGTATTTT; CDR3aa: CASSTSRDRDDTQYF
j_gene: TRBJ2-1; v_gene: TRBV5-1; abundance: NA; d_gene: TRBD2; CDR3nt: TGCGCCAGCAGCCCCGGGACTAGCGGGGGGGCGGGGTACAATGAGCAGTTCTTC; CDR3aa: CASSPGTSGGAGYNEQFF
j_gene: TRBJ2-1; v_gene: TRBV18; abundance: once; d_gene: NA; CDR3nt: TGTGCCAGCTCACCAAGGTCGGGGGACGTAGGTGAGCAGTTCTTC; CDR3aa: CASSPRSGDVGEQFF
j_gene: TRBJ2-3; v_gene: TRBV2; abundance: NA; d_gene: TRBD1; CDR3nt: TGTGCCAGCATGGGACAGGGGGCAAACACAGATACGCAGTATTTT; CDR3aa: CASMGQGANTDTQYF
j_gene: TRBJ1-2; v_gene: TRBV6-6; abundance: NA; d_gene: NA; CDR3nt: TGTGCCAGCAGTCGGGACATCGCGAATGGCTACACCTTC; CDR3aa: CASSRDIANGYTF
j_gene: TRBJ1-2; v_gene: TRBV18; abundance: NA; d_gene: NA; CDR3nt: TGTGCCAGTTCACTACAGGGAAGCTTGATGCGTTCGGCTAACTATGGCTACACCTTC; CDR3aa: CASSLQGSLMRSANYGYTF
j_gene: TRBJ1-4; v_gene: TRBV24-1; abundance: NA; d_gene: TRBD1; CDR3nt: TGTGCCACCAGTGATGGACAGGGGGCTAATGAAAAACTGTTTTTT; CDR3aa: CATSDGQGANEKLFF
j_gene: TRBJ1-1; v_gene: TRBV15; abundance: NA; d_gene: NA; CDR3nt: TGTGCCACCAGCAGTCGGTTGGGGGTCACGAACACTGAAGCTTTCTTT; CDR3aa: CATSSRLGVTNTEAFF
j_gene: TRBJ2-3; v_gene: TRBV15; abundance: NA; d_gene: NA; CDR3nt: TGTGCCACCAGCAGAGTCCGACAGACAATAGCGGATACGCAGTATTTT; CDR3aa: CATSRVRQTIADTQYF
j_gene: TRBJ2-3; v_gene: TRBV6-2/TRBV6-3; abundance: NA; d_gene: NA; CDR3nt: TGTGCCAGCAGTTACTCCGTCGGGTCTTATACGCAGTATTTT; CDR3aa: CASSYSVGSYTQYF
j_gene: TRBJ1-2; v_gene: TRBV3-1/TRBV3-2; abundance: NA; d_gene: TRBD1; CDR3nt: TGTGCCAGCAGCCAAGGCCCCACAGGGGCCAACTATGGCTACACCTTC; CDR3aa: CASSQGPTGANYGYTF
j_gene: TRBJ2-3; v_gene: TRBV20-1; abundance: NA; d_gene: NA; CDR3nt: TGCAGTGCTCGCACAGATACGCAGTATTTT; CDR3aa: CSARTDTQYF